The 19 T cell receptor beta chains below were found in one sample sequenced in a study of blood T cell repertoires in COVID-19. This table comes from immunoSEQ multiplex PCR, and its TCRdb copy is limited to in-frame clones, with some not included. The sample has 70,000 to 95,000 clones, roughly three quarters seen once. Sequenced: peripheral blood. The origin of the receptors is a man in his sixties with COVID-19, enrolled during active disease.

The V gene is TRBV14, the J gene TRBJ2-7; D call uncertain. This CDR3 spans 13 amino acids. Trimming removed 8 bases from V and 3 bases from J, with 14 bases in between. Germline V CDR1 and CDR2: SGHDN, FVKESK. CDR3 sequence: CASAARHHYEQYF. CDR3 DNA: TGTGCCAGCGCCGCGAGACACCACTACGAGCAGTACTTC. Full variable domain (rest looked up from reference TRBV14 and TRBJ2-7): EAGVTQFPSHSVIEKGQTVTLRCDPISGHDNLYWYRRVMGKEIKFLLHFVKESKQDESGMPNNRFLAERTGGTYSTLKVQPAELEDSGVYFCASAARHHYEQYFGPGTRLTVT.

This CDR3 is CASSLTGIQETQYF. DNA of the CDR3: TGTGCCAGCAGCTTGACAGGAATCCAAGAGACCCAGTACTTC. The chain employs TRBV11-2 and TRBJ2-5; TRBD1 might be the D (6 bases). This CDR3 spans 14 amino acids. The ends were cut back, 3 bases at V and 1 base at J, with 9 bases in the middle. CDR1 and CDR2 (germline): SGHAT, FQNNGV.

The chain couples TRBV5-1 to TRBJ2-7; no clear D. The V gene's germline CDR1 is SGHRS and CDR2 YFSETQ. V was clipped by 8 bases and J by 4 bases, with 16 bases between them. The CDR3 has 13 amino acids. The CDR3 nucleotides read TGCGCCAGGGTAGCTTTATCCCCTTACGAGCAGTACTTC. This translates into CARVALSPYEQYF. Based on the CDR3 plus reference TRBV5-1 and TRBJ2-7, the full variable domain is KAGVTQTPRYLIKTRGQQVTLSCSPISGHRSVSWYQQTPGQGLQFLFEYFSETQRNKGNFPGRFSGRQFSNSRSEMNVSTLELGDSALYLCARVALSPYEQYFGPGTRLTVT.

The chain joins TRBV7-2 to TRBJ2-7; 10 bases match TRBD1. V lost 3 bases, J lost 2 bases, and 4 bases stayed unmatched. Looked up from germline, CDR1 is SGHTA and CDR2 is FQGNSA. The length of the CDR3 is 15 residues. The CDR3 sequence: CASSFGTGATYEQYF. DNA for the CDR3: TGTGCCAGCAGCTTCGGGACAGGGGCTACCTACGAGCAGTACTTC.

The genes are TRBV18 and TRBJ1-2; D not resolved. V lost 5 bases, J lost 3 bases, and 16 bases lay in between. CDR3 length equals 15 residues. Germline loops: CDR1 KGHSH, CDR2 LQKENI. CDR3 nucleotide sequence: TGTGCCAGCTCATCCGTTCAGACGGACTACTATGGCTACACCTTC. Encoded protein: CASSSVQTDYYGYTF.

The chain is built from TRBV2 and TRBJ1-1; TRBD1 matches 7 bases. V shed 6 bases, J shed 1 base, and the junction held 2 bases outside the gene matches. Germline lookup yields CDR1 SNHLY and CDR2 FYNNEI. The CDR3 is 13 residues long. CDR3 bases: TGTGCCAGCAGGGAGGGGGCGAACACTGAAGCTTTCTTT. Translating it yields CASREGANTEAFF. Looking up the rest from reference TRBV2 and TRBJ1-1 gives the full variable domain: EPEVTQTPSHQVTQMGQEVILRCVPISNHLYFYWYRQILGQKVEFLVSFYNNEISEKSEIFDDQFSVERPDGSNFTLKIRSTKLEDSAMYFCASREGANTEAFFGQGTRLTVV.

This chain joins TRBV5-6 and TRBJ2-2; maybe TRBD1 (6 bases). This CDR3 is built from 15 residues. Between the trimmed V and J ends, which lost 3 bases and 3 bases, there was a span of 12 bases. Germline CDR1 is SGHDT and CDR2 is YYEEEE. The CDR3 is CASSSTTGYTGELFF. The CDR3 region has the DNA TGTGCCAGCAGCTCTACAACAGGGTACACCGGGGAGCTGTTTTTT.

V and J are TRBV9 and TRBJ1-1, with TRBD1 as a possible D gene (6 bases). CDR1 and CDR2 (germline): SGDLS, YYNGEE. CDR3 size: 15 residues. The V and J ends lost 0 bases and 0 bases respectively, with 9 bases between them. The CDR3 sequence is CASSVGSGVNTEAFF. The CDR3 DNA is TGTGCCAGCAGCGTAGGATCAGGGGTGAACACTGAAGCTTTCTTT.

J is TRBJ2-7 and V is TRBV6-2 or TRBV6-3, with D tentatively TRBD2 (6 bases). V dropped 6 bases and J dropped 3 bases, with 15 bases sitting between them. CDR1 and CDR2 (germline): MNHEY, SVGEGT. The CDR3 runs to 14 residues. CDR3 amino acids: CASSTSIEVYEQYF. The CDR3 nucleotides are TGTGCCAGCAGCACTAGCATAGAGGTCTACGAGCAGTACTTC.

CDR3 region: CASSHDRNKAQPQHF. The CDR3 DNA follows: TGTGCCAGCAGCCACGACAGGAATAAGGCTCAGCCCCAGCATTTT. This sequence joins TRBV5-8 and TRBJ1-5; perhaps TRBD1 as D (6 bases). Trimming removed 4 bases at V and 6 bases at J, with 17 bases between. Germline-derived CDR1 and CDR2 are SGHTS and YDEGEE. CDR3 length equals 15 residues.

J is TRBJ2-7 and V is TRBV28; 15 nucleotides align to TRBD2. In germline, CDR1 is MDHEN, CDR2 SYDVKM. J gave up 6 bases and V 3 bases, and 6 bases lay outside the gene matches. The CDR3 has 16 residues. The chain's CDR3 is CASSFWTSGRAFEQYF. CDR3 nucleotide sequence: TGTGCCAGCAGTTTCTGGACTAGCGGGAGGGCGTTCGAGCAGTACTTC.

CDR3 nucleotide sequence: TGTGCCAGCAGTGCAGGTTGGAATTCACCCCTCCACTTT. Translated: CASSAGWNSPLHF. This sequence joins TRBV12-3 or TRBV12-4 and TRBJ1-6; no firm D call. The CDR3 extends over 13 amino acids. The V end lost 5 bases, the J end lost 7 bases, and 9 bases lay between the germline ends.

The chain is built from TRBV30 and TRBJ2-7, with TRBD1 matching over 7 bases. The CDR3 consists of 16 residues. V lost 2 bases, J lost 1 base, and 11 bases stayed unmatched. The germline gives CDR1 GTSNPN, CDR2 SVGIG (reference sequence). The CDR3 DNA sequence: TGTGCCTGGAGTTGGAACAGGGGCGCGTGGTCCTACGAGCAGTACTTC. It yields the protein CAWSWNRGAWSYEQYF.

The chain couples TRBV4-3 to TRBJ1-2; tentative D call: TRBD1 (5 bases). This CDR3 is built from 14 residues. Trimming removed 0 bases at V and 5 bases at J, with 10 bases between. CDR1 LGHNA and CDR2 YSLEER come from the germline V gene. The CDR3 region has the DNA TGCGCCAGCAGCCAAGATCTACAGGTGTATGGCTACACCTTC. This gives the protein CASSQDLQVYGYTF.

V gene TRBV7-3 combines with J gene TRBJ2-5, with TRBD2 identical over 13 bases. The trim removed 0 bases at V and 5 bases at J, leaving 6 bases unmatched. The CDR3 has 17 amino acids. CDR1 and CDR2 from the germline V gene are SGHTA and FQGTGA. The CDR3 region is CASSLTGTSGTRETQYF. The CDR3 bases are TGTGCCAGCAGCTTAACCGGGACTAGCGGGACCAGGGAGACCCAGTACTTC.

The gene calls are TRBV2 and TRBJ1-5; perhaps TRBD1 as D (5 bases). CDR3 length equals 15 residues. Per germline, CDR1 SNHLY and CDR2 FYNNEI. V gave up 3 bases and J gave up 3 bases, with 12 bases separating them. The CDR3: CASSDRGGLNQPQHF. The DNA of the CDR3 is TGTGCCAGCAGTGACCGGGGGGGTCTCAATCAGCCCCAGCATTTT.

The chain links TRBV15 to TRBJ2-1, with 7 bases aligning to TRBD2. CDR3 length: 14 residues. Losses at the gene ends were 6 bases for V and 3 bases for J; bases not matched to a gene: 5. Germline V gene sequence: CDR1 LNHNV, CDR2 YYDKDF (reference sequence). CDR3 in DNA: TGTGCCACCAGAACCAGCGGGGACTACAATGAGCAGTTCTTC. Its translation is CATRTSGDYNEQFF.

J is TRBJ2-7 and V is TRBV6-5; 7 positions agree with TRBD2. Germline V gives CDR1 MNHEY, CDR2 SVGAGI. The V segment lost 7 bases and the J segment 2 bases; nucleotides outside the gene matches: 5. CDR3 length: 13 amino acids. In DNA, the CDR3 is TGTGCCAGCATTCCAGCGGGGACCTACGAGCAGTACTTC. Translated: CASIPAGTYEQYF.

V is TRBV5-1 and J is TRBJ2-7; tentative D call: TRBD2 (6 bases). Germline loops: CDR1 SGHRS, CDR2 YFSETQ. Trimming pared 6 bases from V and 2 bases from J, leaving 15 bases between. This CDR3 comprises 14 residues. CDR3 in amino acids: CASNLEGWTYEQYF. The CDR3 DNA reads as TGCGCCAGCAACCTGGAGGGGTGGACCTACGAGCAGTACTTC.